This T cell receptor beta chain was obtained from a study of cytomegalovirus exposure and HLA in healthy donors. Whole-study context: The roughly 130 validation repertoires used the same platform as the approximately 670 first-cohort repertoires (as reported by a later analysis). General study findings and limits: The classifier reportedly diagnosed cytomegalovirus status with high specificity and sensitivity. TCR clusters originating in the first cohort tended to co-occur in the 100 to 150 validation repertoires, according to a later analysis.

Some clones are missing from TCRdb's copy, which holds only in-frame ones; the method was immunoSEQ multiplex PCR. Among 150,000 to 180,000 clones listed, 86% were seen once. The CDR3 sequence is 16 residues long. Germline CDR1 reads MNHEY; CDR2 reads SMNVEV (reference sequence). Trimming took off 0 bases at V and 0 bases at J, with 12 bases between the two ends. About this clone itself: Its antigen is as yet unknown.

The source of this sequence is a human donor in good health. Sequencing was done on a sample of PBMCs. The chain carries TRBV27 and TRBJ2-7, with a weak D call TRBD2 (7 bases). As DNA, the CDR3 is TGTGCCAGCAGTTTATCTCGCGGGGGCAGCTCCTACGAGCAGTACTTC. This translates into CASSLSRGGSSYEQYF.